This TCR beta chain was profiled in a study of monozygotic twins with cystic fibrosis. Study in general: Library input was around 3.1 micrograms of fragmented DNA, with 15 PCR cycles.

Profiled with immunoSEQ multiplex PCR; TCRdb holds only in-frame clones, not every one. The data contain almost 20,000 clones, about 90% of them singletons. This clone was found a few times. Its antigen is unknown. Study-wide results and limits: Median Simpson clonality of roughly 0.0093 suggested naive T cells predominated. Monozygotic CF twin pairs shared significantly more nucleotide-identical clonotypes than unrelated CF individuals did.

J lost 6 bases, V lost 4 bases, and 11 bases had no gene match. Germline values: CDR1 SGHNT, CDR2 YYREEE (reference sequence). The CDR3 covers 16 residues. The source material was blood. The genes are TRBV5-4 and TRBJ2-1; 9 positions agree with TRBD2. This clonotype was obtained from a girl aged 2 to 10 with cystic fibrosis. The CDR3 nucleotides are TGTGCCAGCAGCCTAACGGTTAGCGGGGGAGCCAATGAGCAGTTCTTC. Its protein is CASSLTVSGGANEQFF. Filled out from reference TRBV5-4 and TRBJ2-1, the complete variable domain reads ETGVTQSPTHLIKTRGQQVTLRCSSQSGHNTVSWYQQALGQGPQFIFQYYREEENGRGNFPPRFSGLQFPNYSSELNVNALELDDSALYLCASSLTVSGGANEQFFGPGTRLTVL.